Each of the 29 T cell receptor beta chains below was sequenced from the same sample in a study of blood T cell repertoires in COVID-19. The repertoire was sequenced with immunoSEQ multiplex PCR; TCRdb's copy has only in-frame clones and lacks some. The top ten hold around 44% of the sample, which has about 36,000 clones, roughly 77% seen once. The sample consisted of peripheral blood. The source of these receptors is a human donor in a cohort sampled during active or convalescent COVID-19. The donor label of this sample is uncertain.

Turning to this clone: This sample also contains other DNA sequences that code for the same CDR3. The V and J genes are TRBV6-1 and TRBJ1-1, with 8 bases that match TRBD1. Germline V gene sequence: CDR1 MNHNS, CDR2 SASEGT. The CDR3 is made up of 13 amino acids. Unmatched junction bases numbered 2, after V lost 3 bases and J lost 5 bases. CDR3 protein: CASSERQGTEAFF. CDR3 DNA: TGTGCCAGCAGTGAGCGACAGGGGACTGAAGCTTTCTTT.

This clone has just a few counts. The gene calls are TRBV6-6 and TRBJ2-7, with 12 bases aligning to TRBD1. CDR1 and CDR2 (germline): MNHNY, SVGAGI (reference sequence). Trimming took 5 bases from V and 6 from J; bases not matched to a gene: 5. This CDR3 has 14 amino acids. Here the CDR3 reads CASSRPGQGAEQYF. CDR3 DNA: TGTGCCAGCAGTCGACCGGGACAGGGGGCCGAGCAGTACTTC.

The CDR3 DNA reads as TGTGCCAGCAGCCCCCGACAGCTCCCAACTAATGAAAAACTGTTTTTT. Translation: CASSPRQLPTNEKLFF. This chain links TRBV3-1 (or the pseudogene TRBV3-2) with TRBJ1-4, with D possibly TRBD1 on 5 matching bases. CDR1 and CDR2 (germline): LGHDT, YNNKEL (reference sequence). CDR3 size: 16 residues. With 4 bases removed from V and 0 bases from J, the gap between germline ends came to 12 bases.

CDR3 DNA sequence: TGTGCCAGCAGCTTAGTGCGCGAGGGCAAAAACATTCAGTACTTC. This gives the protein CASSLVREGKNIQYF. This chain uses TRBV11-2 with TRBJ2-4, with TRBD2 as a possible D gene (5 bases). The CDR3 consists of 15 residues. Germline V gene lookup returns CDR1 SGHAT and CDR2 FQNNGV. Deletions cut 1 base from V and 3 bases from J, with 10 bases between.

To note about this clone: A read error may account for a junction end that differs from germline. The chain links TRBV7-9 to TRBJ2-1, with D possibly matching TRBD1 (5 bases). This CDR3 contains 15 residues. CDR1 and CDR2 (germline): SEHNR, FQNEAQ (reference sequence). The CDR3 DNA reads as TGTGCCAGCAGCTTAGCGGGCCAGGGATCAGGAGAGCAGGTCTTC. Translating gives CASSLAGQGSGEQVF.

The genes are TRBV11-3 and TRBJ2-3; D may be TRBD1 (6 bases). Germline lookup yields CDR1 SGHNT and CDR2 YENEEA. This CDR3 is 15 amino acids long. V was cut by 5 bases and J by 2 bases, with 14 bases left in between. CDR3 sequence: CASSLRQDPTDTQYF. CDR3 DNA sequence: TGTGCCAGCAGCCTCCGACAGGACCCCACAGATACGCAGTATTTT.

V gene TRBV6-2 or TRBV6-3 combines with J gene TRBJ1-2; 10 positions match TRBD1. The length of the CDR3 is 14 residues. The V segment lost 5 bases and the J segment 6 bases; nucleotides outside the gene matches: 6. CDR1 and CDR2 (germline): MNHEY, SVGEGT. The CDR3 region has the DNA TGTGCCAGCAGTCGACAGGGGGCGCGGGATGGCTACACCTTC. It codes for CASSRQGARDGYTF.

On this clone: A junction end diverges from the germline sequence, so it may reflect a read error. CDR3 sequence (DNA): TGTGCCAGGGGGCGGAGCACGGATACGCAGTATTTT. Its protein product is CARGRSTDTQYF. The rearrangement joins TRBV5-8 to TRBJ2-3, with a tentative D call TRBD1 (5 bases). The germline V gene has CDR1 SGHTS and CDR2 YDEGEE. The CDR3 runs 12 residues.

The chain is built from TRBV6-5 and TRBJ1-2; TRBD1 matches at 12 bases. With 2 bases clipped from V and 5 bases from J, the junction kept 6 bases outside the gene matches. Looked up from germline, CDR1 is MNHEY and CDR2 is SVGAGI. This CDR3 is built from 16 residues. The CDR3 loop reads CASSYEGQGARYGYTF. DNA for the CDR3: TGTGCCAGCAGTTACGAGGGACAGGGGGCAAGATATGGCTACACCTTC.

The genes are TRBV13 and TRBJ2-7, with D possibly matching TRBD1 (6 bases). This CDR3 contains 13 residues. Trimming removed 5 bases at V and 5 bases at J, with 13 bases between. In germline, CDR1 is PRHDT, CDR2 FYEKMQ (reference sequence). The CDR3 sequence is CASSRRDRNEQYF. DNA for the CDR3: TGTGCCAGCAGCCGCCGTGACAGGAACGAGCAGTACTTC.

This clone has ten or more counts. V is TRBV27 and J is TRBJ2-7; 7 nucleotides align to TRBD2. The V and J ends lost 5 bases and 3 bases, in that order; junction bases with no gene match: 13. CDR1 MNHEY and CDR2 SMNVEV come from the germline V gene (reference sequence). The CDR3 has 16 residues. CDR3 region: CASSVSASGADYEQYF. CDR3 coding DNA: TGTGCCAGCAGTGTCTCCGCTAGCGGCGCTGACTACGAGCAGTACTTC.

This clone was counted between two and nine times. The chain's CDR3 is CASSQVGLASNEQFF. CDR3 DNA sequence: TGTGCCAGCAGCCAAGTGGGACTAGCGAGCAATGAGCAGTTCTTC. The chain has TRBV4-2 and TRBJ2-1; 10 bases match TRBD2. The CDR3 length is 15 residues. V was pared by 1 base and J by 6 bases, with 3 bases of the junction left unmatched. From germline, CDR1 is LGHNA and CDR2 YNFKEQ.

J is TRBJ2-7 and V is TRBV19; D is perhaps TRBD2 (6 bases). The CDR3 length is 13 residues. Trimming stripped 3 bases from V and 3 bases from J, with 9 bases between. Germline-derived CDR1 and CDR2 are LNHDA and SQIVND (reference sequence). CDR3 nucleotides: TGTGCCAGTAGTATGTCTAGCGTCTACGAGCAGTACTTC. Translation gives CASSMSSVYEQYF.

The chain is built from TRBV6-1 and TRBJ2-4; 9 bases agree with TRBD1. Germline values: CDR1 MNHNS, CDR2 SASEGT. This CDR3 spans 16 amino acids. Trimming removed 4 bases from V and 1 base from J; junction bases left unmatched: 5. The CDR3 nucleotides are TGTGCCAGCAGTGCTAGGACAGGGGCTGCCAAAAACATTCAGTACTTC. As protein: CASSARTGAAKNIQYF.

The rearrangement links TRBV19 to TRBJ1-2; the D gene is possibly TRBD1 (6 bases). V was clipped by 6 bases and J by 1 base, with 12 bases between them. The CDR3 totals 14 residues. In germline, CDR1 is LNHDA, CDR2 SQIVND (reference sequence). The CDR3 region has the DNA TGTGCCAGTAGCAGAGCAGGGGTTAACTATGGCTACACCTTC. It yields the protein CASSRAGVNYGYTF.

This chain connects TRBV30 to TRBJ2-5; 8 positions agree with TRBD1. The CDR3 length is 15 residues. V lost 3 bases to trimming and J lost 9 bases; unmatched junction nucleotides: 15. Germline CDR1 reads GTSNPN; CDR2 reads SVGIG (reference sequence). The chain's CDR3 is CAWSSGDRGVFAQYF. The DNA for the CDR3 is TGTGCCTGGAGCTCGGGAGACAGGGGAGTGTTCGCCCAGTACTTC. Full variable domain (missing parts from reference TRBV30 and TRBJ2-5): SQTIHQWPATLVQPVGSPLSLECTVEGTSNPNLYWYRQAAGRGLQLLFYSVGIGQISSEVPQNLSASRPQDRQFILSSKKLLLSDSGFYLCAWSSGDRGVFAQYFGPGTRLLVL.

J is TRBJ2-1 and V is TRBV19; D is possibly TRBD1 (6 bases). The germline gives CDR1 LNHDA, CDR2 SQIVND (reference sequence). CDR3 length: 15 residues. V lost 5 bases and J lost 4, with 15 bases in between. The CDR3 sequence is CASSATGTQYNEQFF. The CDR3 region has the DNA TGTGCCAGTAGTGCGACCGGGACACAATACAATGAGCAGTTCTTC. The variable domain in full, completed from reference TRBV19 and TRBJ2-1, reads DGGITQSPKYLFRKEGQNVTLSCEQNLNHDAMYWYRQDPGQGLRLIYYSQIVNDFQKGDIAEGYSVSREKKESFPLTVTSAQKNPTAFYLCASSATGTQYNEQFFGPGTRLTVL.

CDR3 amino acids: CAWSVRPLSEQFF. DNA of the CDR3: TGTGCCTGGAGTGTACGTCCCTTAAGCGAGCAGTTCTTC. The V call is TRBV30, the J call TRBJ2-1, with no clear D. V was clipped by 0 bases and J by 10 bases, with 13 bases between them. CDR1 and CDR2 from the germline V gene are GTSNPN and SVGIG (reference sequence). The CDR3 runs to 13 residues.

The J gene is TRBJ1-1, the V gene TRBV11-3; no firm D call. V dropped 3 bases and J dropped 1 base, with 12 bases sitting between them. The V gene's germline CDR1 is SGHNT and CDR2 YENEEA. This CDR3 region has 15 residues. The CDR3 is CASSFGKDGNTEAFF. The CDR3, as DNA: TGTGCCAGCAGCTTCGGGAAGGATGGGAACACTGAAGCTTTCTTT.

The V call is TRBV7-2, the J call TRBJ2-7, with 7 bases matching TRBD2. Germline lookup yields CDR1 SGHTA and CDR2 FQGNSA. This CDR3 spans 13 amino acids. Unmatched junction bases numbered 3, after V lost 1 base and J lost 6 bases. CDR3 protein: CASSLGGTIEQYF. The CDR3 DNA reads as TGTGCCAGCAGCTTAGGCGGGACTATCGAGCAGTACTTC.

The CDR3 nucleotides read TGCGCCAGCCTTCTGGTGCCGGAGGTGGACACTGAAGCTTTCTTT. Translated, it gives CASLLVPEVDTEAFF. This chain uses TRBV4-1 with TRBJ1-1, with D unclear. CDR3 length: 15 amino acids. From germline, CDR1 is MGHRA and CDR2 YSYEKL. V was trimmed by 8 bases and J by 3 bases, leaving 19 bases between them.

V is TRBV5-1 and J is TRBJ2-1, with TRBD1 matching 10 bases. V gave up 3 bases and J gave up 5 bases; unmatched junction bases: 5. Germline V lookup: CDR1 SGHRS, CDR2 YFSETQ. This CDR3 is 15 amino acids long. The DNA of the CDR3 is TGCGCCAGCAGCTCGACAGGGGGCGGCCACAATGAGCAGTTCTTC. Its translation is CASSSTGGGHNEQFF.

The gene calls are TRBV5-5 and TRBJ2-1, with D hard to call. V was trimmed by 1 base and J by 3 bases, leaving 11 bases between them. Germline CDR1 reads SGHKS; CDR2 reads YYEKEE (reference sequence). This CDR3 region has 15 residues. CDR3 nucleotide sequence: TGTGCCAGCAGCTTGTTCGTTACGGGCTACAATGAGCAGTTCTTC. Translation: CASSLFVTGYNEQFF.

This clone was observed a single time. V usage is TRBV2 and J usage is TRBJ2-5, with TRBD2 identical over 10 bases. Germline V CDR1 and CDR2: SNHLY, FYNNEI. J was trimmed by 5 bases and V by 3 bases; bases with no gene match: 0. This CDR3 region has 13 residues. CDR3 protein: CASSEGLAETQYF. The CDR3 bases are TGTGCCAGCAGTGAGGGACTAGCGGAGACCCAGTACTTC.

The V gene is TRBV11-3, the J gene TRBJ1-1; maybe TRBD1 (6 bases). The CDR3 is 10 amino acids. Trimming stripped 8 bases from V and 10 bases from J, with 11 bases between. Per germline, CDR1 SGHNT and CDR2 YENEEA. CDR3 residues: CASGGRRAFF. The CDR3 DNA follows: TGTGCCAGCGGGGGCAGAAGAGCTTTCTTT.

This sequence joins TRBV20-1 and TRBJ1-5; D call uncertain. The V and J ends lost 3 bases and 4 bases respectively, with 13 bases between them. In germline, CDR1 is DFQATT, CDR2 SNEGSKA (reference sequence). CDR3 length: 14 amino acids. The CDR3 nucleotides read TGCAGTGCTAGTAGAGAGGGCGTGAATCAGCCCCAGCATTTT. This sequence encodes CSASREGVNQPQHF.

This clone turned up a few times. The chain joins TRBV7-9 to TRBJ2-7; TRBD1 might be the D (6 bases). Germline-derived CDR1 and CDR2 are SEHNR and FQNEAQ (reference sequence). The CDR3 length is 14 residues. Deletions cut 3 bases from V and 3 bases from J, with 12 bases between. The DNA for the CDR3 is TGTGCCAGCAGCTTCGGGACACCTCACTACGAGCAGTACTTC. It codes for CASSFGTPHYEQYF.

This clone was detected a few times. CDR3 nucleotide sequence: TGTGCTTTCGACAGATCCTACGAGCAGTACTTC. Translated: CAFDRSYEQYF. The chain couples TRBV30 to TRBJ2-7; D is perhaps TRBD1 (5 bases). The CDR3 sequence is 11 residues long. CDR1 and CDR2 from the germline V gene are GTSNPN and SVGIG (reference sequence).

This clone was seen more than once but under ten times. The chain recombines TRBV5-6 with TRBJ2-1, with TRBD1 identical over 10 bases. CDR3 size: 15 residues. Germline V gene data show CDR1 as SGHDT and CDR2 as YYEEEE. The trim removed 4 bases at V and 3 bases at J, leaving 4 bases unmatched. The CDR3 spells CASSRRDRGYNEQFF. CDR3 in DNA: TGTGCCAGCAGCCGCCGGGACAGGGGCTACAATGAGCAGTTCTTC.